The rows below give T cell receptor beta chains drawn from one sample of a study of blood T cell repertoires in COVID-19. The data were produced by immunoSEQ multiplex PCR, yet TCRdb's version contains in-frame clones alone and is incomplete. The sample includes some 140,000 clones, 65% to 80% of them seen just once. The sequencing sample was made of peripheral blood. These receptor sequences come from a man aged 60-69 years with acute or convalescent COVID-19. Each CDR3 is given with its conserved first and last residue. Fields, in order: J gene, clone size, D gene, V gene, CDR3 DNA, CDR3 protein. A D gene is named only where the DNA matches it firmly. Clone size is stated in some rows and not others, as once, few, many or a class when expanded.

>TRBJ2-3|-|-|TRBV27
TGTGCCAGCAGTTTATATAATGCAGATACGCAGTATTTT
CASSLYNADTQYF
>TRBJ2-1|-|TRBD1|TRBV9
TGTGCCAGCAGCGTAGGGTTCGGAGGACAGGGGGCCCTCTTC
CASSVGFGGQGALF
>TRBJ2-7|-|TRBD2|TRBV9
TGTGCCAGCAGCGCCCGACTAGCGGACTTTTCCTACGAGCAGTACTTC
CASSARLADFSYEQYF
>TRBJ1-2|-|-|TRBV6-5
TGTGCCAGCACCCCCAGGGGCGACTATGGCTACACCTTC
CASTPRGDYGYTF
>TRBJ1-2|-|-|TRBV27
TGTGCCAGCAGTTTACGAGGGGGCTATGGCTACACCTTC
CASSLRGGYGYTF
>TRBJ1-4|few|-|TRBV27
TGTGCCAGCAGGAGACTCTCTAATGAAAAACTGTTTTTT
CASRRLSNEKLFF
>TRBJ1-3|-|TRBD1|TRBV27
TGTGCCAGCGGGACAGCTGCCGGAAACACCATATATTTT
CASGTAAGNTIYF
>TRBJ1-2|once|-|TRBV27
TGTGCCAGCAGTCGGGGGACTAACTATGGCTACACCTTC
CASSRGTNYGYTF
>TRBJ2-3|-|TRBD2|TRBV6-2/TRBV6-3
TGTGCCAGCAGTTACGAGCGGGAGCGGGGTTTGGGCACAGATACGCAGTATTTT
CASSYERERGLGTDTQYF
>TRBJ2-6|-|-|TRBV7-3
TGTGCCAGCAGCTCCGAGTGGGCCAACGTCCTGACTTTC
CASSSEWANVLTF
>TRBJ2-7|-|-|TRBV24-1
TGTGCCACCAGTGAGGGAGGCAGTCCGGGCAGGGGGAACTACGAGCAGTACTTC
CATSEGGSPGRGNYEQYF
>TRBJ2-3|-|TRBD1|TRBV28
TGTGCCAGCAGTGGAACAGGGGCCTTCACAGATACGCAGTATTTT
CASSGTGAFTDTQYF
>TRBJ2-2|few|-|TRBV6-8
TGTGCCAGCGGCGTCGCATCGAGGGAAGGGGAGCTGTTTTTT
CASGVASREGELFF
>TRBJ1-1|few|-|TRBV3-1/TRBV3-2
TGTGCCAGCAGCCAAAGGGGGGGGTTCCGAACTGAAGCTTTCTTT
CASSQRGGFRTEAFF
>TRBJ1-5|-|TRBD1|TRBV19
TGTGCCAGTAAAGTTCCAGGGACAGCATTGGGGAGCAATCAGCCCCAGCATTTT
CASKVPGTALGSNQPQHF
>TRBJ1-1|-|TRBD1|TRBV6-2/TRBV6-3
TGTGCCAGCAGCCTCCCGACAGGGGGCCTGAACACTGAAGCTTTCTTT
CASSLPTGGLNTEAFF
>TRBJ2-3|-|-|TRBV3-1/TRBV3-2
TGTGCCAGCAGCCCCGGGGATACGCAGTATTTT
CASSPGDTQYF
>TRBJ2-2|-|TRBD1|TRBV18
TGTGCCAGCTCACCACGGGGGACAGGGGCGAACACCGGGGAGCTGTTTTTT
CASSPRGTGANTGELFF
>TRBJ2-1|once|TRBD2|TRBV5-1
TGCGCCAGCAGCTCCCGTGGCGGACTAGCGGGATCAAGTGAGCAGTTCTTC
CASSSRGGLAGSSEQFF
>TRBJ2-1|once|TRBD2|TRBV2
TGTGCCAGCACCAGACTAGCGGGAGCCAATGAGCAGTTCTTC
CASTRLAGANEQFF
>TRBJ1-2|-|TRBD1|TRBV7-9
TGTGCCAGCAGCTCCTCCGGACAGGCCTGGGTTGGCTACACCTTC
CASSSSGQAWVGYTF
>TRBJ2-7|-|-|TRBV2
TGTGCCAGCACTAACCGGGCCCCAGGAGGGCAGTACTTC
CASTNRAPGGQYF
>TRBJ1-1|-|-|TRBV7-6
TGTGCCAGCAGTCCAAGCCGACAGCCCACTGGGACTGAAGCTTTCTTT
CASSPSRQPTGTEAFF
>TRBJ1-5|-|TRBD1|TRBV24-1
TGTGCCAGTACAGGGGGTAACAATCAGCCCCAGCATTTT
CASTGGNNQPQHF
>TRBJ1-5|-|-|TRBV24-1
TGTGCCACCAGCGAGGGTTTCAATCAGCCCCAGCATTTT
CATSEGFNQPQHF
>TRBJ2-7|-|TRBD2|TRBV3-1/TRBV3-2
TGTGCCAGCAGCCAAGCGAGCGGGAGATTTTACGAGCAGTACTTC
CASSQASGRFYEQYF
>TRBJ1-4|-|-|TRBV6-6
TGTGCCAGCAGCGATAGGGGTAGCCTTGACGAAAAACTGTTTTTT
CASSDRGSLDEKLFF
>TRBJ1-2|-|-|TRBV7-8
TGTGCCAGCAGCTTAGAGGCAGGCTCCAACTATGGCTACACCTTC
CASSLEAGSNYGYTF
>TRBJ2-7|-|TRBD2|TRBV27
TGTGCCAGCGGCTCTAGCGGGCGTAGCTCCTACGAGCAGTACTTC
CASGSSGRSSYEQYF
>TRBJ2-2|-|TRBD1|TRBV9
TGTGCCAGCAGCGGGAGACAGGGGGCTACCGGGGAGCTGTTTTTT
CASSGRQGATGELFF
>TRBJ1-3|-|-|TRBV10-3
TGTGCCATCAGTGATAGGGGCTCTGGAAACACCATATATTTT
CAISDRGSGNTIYF
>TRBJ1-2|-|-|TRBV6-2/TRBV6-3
TGTGCCAGCAGCCCCCTCCGGGTGACGATTAGCGATGGCTACACCTTC
CASSPLRVTISDGYTF
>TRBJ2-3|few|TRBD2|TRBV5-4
TGTGCCAGCAGCTTGGCGGGGGGAGGGCCTCTGACAGATACGCAGTATTTT
CASSLAGGGPLTDTQYF
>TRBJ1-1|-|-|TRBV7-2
TGTGCCAGCACCCCAAATCCGGGAACTGAAGCTTTCTTT
CASTPNPGTEAFF
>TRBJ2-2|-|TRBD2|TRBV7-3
TGTGCCAGCAGCTCCCGGACTAGCGGGACCGCCGGGGAGCTGTTTTTT
CASSSRTSGTAGELFF
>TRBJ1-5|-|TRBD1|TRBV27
TGTGCCAGCAGCCGGACAGGGGGCTGGGGTCAGCCCCAGCATTTT
CASSRTGGWGQPQHF
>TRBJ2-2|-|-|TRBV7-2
TGTGCCAGCAGCTTCAGAAACACCGGGGAGCTGTTTTTT
CASSFRNTGELFF
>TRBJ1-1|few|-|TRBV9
TGTGCCAGCAGCGAAGCCCCCGGAGGCACTGAAGCTTTCTTT
CASSEAPGGTEAFF
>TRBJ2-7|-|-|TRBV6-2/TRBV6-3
TGTGCCAGCAGTCATCGCCCGGGCGGGAAAAACGAGCAGTACTTC
CASSHRPGGKNEQYF
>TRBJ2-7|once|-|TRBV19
TGTGCCAGTAGCCTCCAGGGTACGTTCTACGAGCAGTACTTC
CASSLQGTFYEQYF
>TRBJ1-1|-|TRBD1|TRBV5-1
TGCGCCAGCAGCTTGGCCGGACAGGGGAGAACTGAAGCTTTCTTT
CASSLAGQGRTEAFF
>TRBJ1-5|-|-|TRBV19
TGTGCCAGTAGTTATCTTAATCAGCCCCAGCATTTT
CASSYLNQPQHF
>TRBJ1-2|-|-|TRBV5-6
TGTGCCAGCAGCGGTCTCTCAGCGCCCTATGGCTACACCTTC
CASSGLSAPYGYTF
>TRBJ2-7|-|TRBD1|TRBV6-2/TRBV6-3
TGTGCCAGCAGTTCGAGAGGGGGCCGACGCTCCTACGAGCAGTACTTC
CASSSRGGRRSYEQYF
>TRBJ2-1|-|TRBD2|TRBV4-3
TGCGCCAGCAGCCTGGGGGAGGGCGTCGGCAATGAGCAGTTCTTC
CASSLGEGVGNEQFF